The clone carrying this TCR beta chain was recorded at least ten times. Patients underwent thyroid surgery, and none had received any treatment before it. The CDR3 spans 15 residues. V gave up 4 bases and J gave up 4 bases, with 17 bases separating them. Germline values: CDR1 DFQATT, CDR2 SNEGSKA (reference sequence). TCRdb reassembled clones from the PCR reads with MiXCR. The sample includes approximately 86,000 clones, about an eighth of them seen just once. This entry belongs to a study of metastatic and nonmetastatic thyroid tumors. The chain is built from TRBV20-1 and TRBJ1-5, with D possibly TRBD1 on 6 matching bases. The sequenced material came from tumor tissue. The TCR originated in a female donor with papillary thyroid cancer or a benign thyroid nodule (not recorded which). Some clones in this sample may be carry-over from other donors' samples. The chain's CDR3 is CSANPTRGGNQPQHF. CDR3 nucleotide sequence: TGCAGTGCTAACCCTACTAGGGGGGGTAATCAGCCCCAGCATTTT.